This T cell receptor beta chain was retrieved from a study of blood T cell repertoires in COVID-19 (dated by TCRdb to about 2020). Regarding the complete study: Collaborator samples came from the United States, Italy and Spain and covered acute and convalescent phases of COVID-19. The material from the prospective study consisted of cDNA or gDNA derived from T cells, B-cell-depleted T cells, or PBMCs. The dataset comprised deeply sampled blood TCRbeta repertoires from subjects exposed to, actively infected with, or recovered from COVID-19. The repertoires were made available in a free public database intended to serve as a resource for research on the immune response to SARS-CoV-2. The samples were drawn from two sources: the first 160 participants of the ongoing ImmuneRACE study, and 1,200 or so subjects contributed by 6 global collaborators. Nearly every sample came with metadata listing a de-identified subject ID, COVID-19 status, age in years and sex. Where available, HLA class I and class II types were taken from metadata supplied by the sample provider and were not determined by assay-based typing. Overall study results and their limits: The quantity of clinical and demographic metadata differed by source and by participant and was supplied without curation.

Note on this clone: Its binding antigen is unknown. No base quality values were provided; no much bigger clone lies one nucleotide off.

The immunoSEQ Assay, a bias-controlled multiplex PCR, was used to amplify TCRbeta CDR3 regions from genomic DNA. Turning to the authors' computational methods: The number of nucleated cells in each sample was estimated by amplification of reference gene primers within the assay. To quantify the absolute abundance of each unique TCRbeta CDR3 rearrangement, sequence reads were collapsed and filtered. For each sample, productive Simpson clonality was calculated as the square root of Simpson's diversity index across productive rearrangements. TCRdb re-hosts the immuneACCESS table, in-frame sequences only. Its copies lack some clones; in the studies checked, an unresolved V gene accounts for under half of them, and the cause for the rest is not known. V and J calls plus clone size are reproduced from that table; the DNA served to infer D and trimming. Within this sample are 120,000 or so clones, with 84% of them counted one time only. The biggest ten clones account for under 4% of the sample.

As encoded in the germline V gene, CDR1 is SGHRS while CDR2 is YFSETQ. Trimming takes 4 bases from V and 5 bases from J, and the germline ends sit 12 bases apart. From the cysteine up to the phenylalanine, the CDR3 has a length of 14 residues. The read is trimmed to its CDR3 DNA, 42 bases read in frame from base 1. In the prospective study, participants were roughly 18 to 100 years old, resided in fewer than 25 geographic areas of the United States, and were enrolled through a virtual design. In the prospective study, cohorts were assigned on the basis of participant-reported clinical history obtained from a screening survey and a study questionnaire. Recovered participants in ImmuneRACE Cohort 3 were defined by two consecutive negative NP/OP PCR tests, clearance by a healthcare professional, or resolution of symptoms. In the prospective study, whole blood, serum and a nasopharyngeal or oropharyngeal swab were collected from each participant by mobile phlebotomists. Over a roughly two-month period, participants in the prospective study had the option of providing additional blood draws and questionnaires. Before DNA extraction, prospective study blood samples were shipped either frozen or at room temperature.

This sequence was found in a woman in her 30s who had recovered from COVID-19. Recombination connected TRBV5-1 to TRBJ1-4, with the identity of the D gene unclear. Sequenced input: PBMCs or T cells enriched from blood (not recorded which). The CDR3 protein: CASSPLGVNEKLFF. The DNA sequence is as follows: TGCGCCAGCAGCCCACTGGGAGTGAATGAAAAACTGTTTTTT.